These T cell receptor beta chains were read from a single sample in a study of identifying expanded T cells in peripheral blood. The repertoire was sequenced with immunoSEQ multiplex PCR; TCRdb's copy has only in-frame clones and lacks some. The data hold under 70,000 clones, with more than 70% observed a single time. The source material was blood. These receptors were obtained from a person aged 18 to 75 in good health. The CDR3 runs from the conserved cysteine through the conserved F or W. D genes are given only for firm matches. Part of the rows lack a size; the others show once, few, many or a class for expanded clones.

V	size	D	J	DNA	CDR3
TRBV19	-	TRBD1	TRBJ2-7	TGTGCCAGTAGCCAACTCCCGGGACAGGGGGTTTACGAGCAGTACTTC	CASSQLPGQGVYEQYF
TRBV30	-	-	TRBJ1-5	TGTGCCTGGAGTAACAGTTTCCATCAGCCCCAGCATTTT	CAWSNSFHQPQHF
TRBV15	-	TRBD2	TRBJ2-5	TGTGCCACCAGCAGAGATCGAGGACTAGGAGAGACCCAGTACTTC	CATSRDRGLGETQYF
TRBV6-1	-	TRBD1	TRBJ1-1	TGTGCCAGCATCAAAGGACAGGCAGGTGAAGCTTTCTTT	CASIKGQAGEAFF
TRBV5-6	-	TRBD1	TRBJ2-4	TGTGCCAGCAGCTTAAACAGGGGGCCGCTGGCCAAAAACATTCAGTACTTC	CASSLNRGPLAKNIQYF
TRBV15	-	-	TRBJ1-6	TGTGCCACCAGCCCCTGGGGGGGCAGCTCCTATAATTCACCCCTCCACTTT	CATSPWGGSSYNSPLHF
TRBV5-1	-	-	TRBJ2-7	TGCGCCAGCGGACTGGCCGCCCCAGAGGACGAGCAGTACTTC	CASGLAAPEDEQYF
TRBV5-1	-	-	TRBJ1-1	TGCGCCAGCAGCTTGGACAGGGAGAACACTGAAGCTTTCTTT	CASSLDRENTEAFF
TRBV7-6	-	TRBD1	TRBJ2-7	TGTGCCAGCAGCCCAGGGGGCTTAGAGCAGTACTTC	CASSPGGLEQYF
TRBV30	-	TRBD1	TRBJ1-2	TGTGCCTGGGGACAGGGAGTATTCTATGGCTACACCTTC	CAWGQGVFYGYTF
TRBV6-6	-	-	TRBJ2-5	TGTGCCAGCAGCCCACGTGTTCAGACCCAGTACTTC	CASSPRVQTQYF
TRBV9	-	-	TRBJ2-7	TGTGCCAGCAGCGCAGGCGGACAAGGCGAGCAGTACTTC	CASSAGGQGEQYF
TRBV6-1	-	TRBD1	TRBJ1-2	TGTGCCAGCAGTGAAGCGACAGGGGGCTATGGCTACACCTTC	CASSEATGGYGYTF
TRBV11-2	-	TRBD2	TRBJ2-1	TGTGCCAGCAGCTTTGACACCCCGGGACTAGTCCCCCCGAGGGAGCAGTTCTTC	CASSFDTPGLVPPREQFF
TRBV7-3	-	-	TRBJ1-1	TGTGCCAGCAGCCCCACAGGGAGGATTGCTGAAGCTTTCTTT	CASSPTGRIAEAFF
TRBV7-8	-	-	TRBJ2-1	TGTGCCAGCAGCTTAGGGGCCAGCTCCTACAATGAGCAGTTCTTC	CASSLGASSYNEQFF
TRBV19	-	-	TRBJ1-5	TGTGCCAGTAGTATAGGGAGACAGGGCAATCAGCCCCAGCATTTT	CASSIGRQGNQPQHF
TRBV9	-	TRBD1	TRBJ2-4	TGTGCCAGCAGCGGTGGGGGACAGGGTGGTTTTGGGGCCAAAAACATTCAGTACTTC	CASSGGGQGGFGAKNIQYF
TRBV19	-	-	TRBJ2-7	TGTGCCAGTAGTCCTAAAAGACGACAGACCTACGAGCAGTACTTC	CASSPKRRQTYEQYF
TRBV5-1	-	TRBD2	TRBJ2-5	TGCGCCAGCTCGGGGGGGCGGGTGAAGACCCAGTACTTC	CASSGGRVKTQYF
TRBV14	once	-	TRBJ2-7	TGTGCCAGCAGCCAGGGAAGGGGGGGCTACGAGCAGTACTTC	CASSQGRGGYEQYF
TRBV30	-	-	TRBJ1-1	TGTGCCTGGACCTCGTACACTGAAGCTTTCTTT	CAWTSYTEAFF
TRBV7-8	-	-	TRBJ2-7	TGTGCCAGCAGCTTCCGGCGGATATACTACGAGCAGTACTTC	CASSFRRIYYEQYF
TRBV10-3	-	TRBD2	TRBJ2-1	TGTGCCATCAGAGCGGGAGGGTCCTACAATGAGCAGTTCTTC	CAIRAGGSYNEQFF
TRBV5-1	-	-	TRBJ2-7	TGCGCCAGCAGCCCGGAACGGAACGAGCAGTACTTC	CASSPERNEQYF
TRBV5-1	-	-	TRBJ1-2	TGCGCCAGCAGCTTGGTAAGGGGGGCGTTCAGTATCTACACCTTC	CASSLVRGAFSIYTF
TRBV10-3	-	TRBD1	TRBJ1-3	TGTGCCATCAGTGAGAGACTACAGGGGGCGACTGGAAACACCATATATTTT	CAISERLQGATGNTIYF
TRBV28	-	-	TRBJ1-6	TGTGCCAGCAGTTTGTACAGGGTGGTACTCGGTTCACCCCTCCACTTT	CASSLYRVVLGSPLHF
TRBV21-1	few	-	TRBJ1-3	TGTGCCAGCCTGCAGGGACAGGTCTCTGGAAACACCATATATTTT	CASLQGQVSGNTIYF
TRBV4-3	-	-	TRBJ2-7	TGCGCCAGCAGCCAAGACAGGGGCTACGAGCAGTACTTC	CASSQDRGYEQYF